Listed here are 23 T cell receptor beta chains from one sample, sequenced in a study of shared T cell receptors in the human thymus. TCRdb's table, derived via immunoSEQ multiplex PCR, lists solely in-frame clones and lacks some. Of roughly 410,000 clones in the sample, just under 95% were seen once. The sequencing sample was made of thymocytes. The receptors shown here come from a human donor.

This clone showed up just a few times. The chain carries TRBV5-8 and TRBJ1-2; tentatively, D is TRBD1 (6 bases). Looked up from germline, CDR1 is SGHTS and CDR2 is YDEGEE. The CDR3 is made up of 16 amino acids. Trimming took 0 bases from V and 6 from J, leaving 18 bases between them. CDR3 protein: CASSLVDEGGSDGYTF. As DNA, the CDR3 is TGTGCCAGCAGCTTGGTTGATGAGGGGGGGTCGGATGGCTACACCTTC.

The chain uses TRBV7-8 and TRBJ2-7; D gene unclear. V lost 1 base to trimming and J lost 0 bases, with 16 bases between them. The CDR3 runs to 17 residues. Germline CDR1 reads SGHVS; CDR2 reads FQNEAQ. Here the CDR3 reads CASSLERWELSSYEQYF. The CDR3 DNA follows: TGTGCCAGCAGCTTAGAACGGTGGGAATTATCCTCCTACGAGCAGTACTTC.

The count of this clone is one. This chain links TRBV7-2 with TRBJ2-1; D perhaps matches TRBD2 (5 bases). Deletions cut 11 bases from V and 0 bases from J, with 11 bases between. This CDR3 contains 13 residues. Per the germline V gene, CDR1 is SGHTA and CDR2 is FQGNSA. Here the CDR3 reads CAPGVGSYNEQFF. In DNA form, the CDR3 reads TGTGCCCCCGGGGTTGGCTCCTACAATGAGCAGTTCTTC.

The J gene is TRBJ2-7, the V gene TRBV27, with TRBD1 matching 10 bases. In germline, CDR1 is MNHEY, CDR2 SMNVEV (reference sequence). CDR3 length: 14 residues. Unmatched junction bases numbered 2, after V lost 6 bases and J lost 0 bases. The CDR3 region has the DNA TGTGCCAGCAGGGACAGGGGGGTCTCCTACGAGCAGTACTTC. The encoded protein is CASRDRGVSYEQYF.

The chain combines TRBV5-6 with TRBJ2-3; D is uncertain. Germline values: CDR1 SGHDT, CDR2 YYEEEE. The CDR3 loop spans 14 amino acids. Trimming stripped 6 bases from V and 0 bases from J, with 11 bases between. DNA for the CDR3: TGTGCCAGCACCCCGGGTGATAGCACAGATACGCAGTATTTT. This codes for CASTPGDSTDTQYF.

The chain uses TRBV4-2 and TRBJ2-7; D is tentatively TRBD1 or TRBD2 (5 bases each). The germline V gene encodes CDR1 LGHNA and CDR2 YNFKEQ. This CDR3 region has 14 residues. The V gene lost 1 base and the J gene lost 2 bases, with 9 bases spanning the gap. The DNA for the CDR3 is TGTGCCAGCAGCCAAGGGGACGCAGCCTACGAGCAGTACTTC. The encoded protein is CASSQGDAAYEQYF.

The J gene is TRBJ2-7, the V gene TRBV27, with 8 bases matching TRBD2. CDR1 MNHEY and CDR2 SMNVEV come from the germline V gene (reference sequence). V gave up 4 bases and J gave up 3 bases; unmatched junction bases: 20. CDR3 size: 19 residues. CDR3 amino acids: CASSSTRGVGAGGFYEQYF. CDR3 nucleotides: TGTGCCAGCAGTTCAACCCGAGGGGTAGGGGCGGGGGGCTTCTACGAGCAGTACTTC.

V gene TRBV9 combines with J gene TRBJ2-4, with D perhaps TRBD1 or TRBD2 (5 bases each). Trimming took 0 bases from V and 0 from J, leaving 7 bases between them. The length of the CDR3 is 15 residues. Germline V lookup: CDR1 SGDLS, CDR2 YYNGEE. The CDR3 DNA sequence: TGTGCCAGCAGCGTAGCGGGGCTAGCCAAAAACATTCAGTACTTC. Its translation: CASSVAGLAKNIQYF.

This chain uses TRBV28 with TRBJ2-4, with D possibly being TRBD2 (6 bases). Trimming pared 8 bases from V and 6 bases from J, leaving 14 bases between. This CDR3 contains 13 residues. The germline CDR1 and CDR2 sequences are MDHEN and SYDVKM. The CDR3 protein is CASGQAGLNIQYF. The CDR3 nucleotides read TGTGCCAGCGGTCAAGCGGGCTTAAACATTCAGTACTTC.

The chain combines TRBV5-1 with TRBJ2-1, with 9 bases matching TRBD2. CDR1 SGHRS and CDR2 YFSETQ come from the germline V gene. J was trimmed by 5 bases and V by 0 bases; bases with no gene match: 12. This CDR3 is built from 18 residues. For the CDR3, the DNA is TGCGCCAGCAGCTTGGCCGGAGTAGCGGGAGTCTGGGACAATGAGCAGTTCTTC. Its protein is CASSLAGVAGVWDNEQFF.

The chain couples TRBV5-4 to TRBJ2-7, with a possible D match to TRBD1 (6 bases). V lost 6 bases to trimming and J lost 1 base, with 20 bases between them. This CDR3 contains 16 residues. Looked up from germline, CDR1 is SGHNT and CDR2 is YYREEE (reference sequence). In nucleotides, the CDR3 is TGTGCCAGCACGCGGGCGGAGGACAGTACATCCTACGAGCAGTACTTC. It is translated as CASTRAEDSTSYEQYF.

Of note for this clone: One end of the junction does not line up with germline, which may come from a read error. CDR3 sequence: CASSSHRVDSYGYTF. The CDR3 coding sequence is TGTGCCAGCAGCTCGCACAGGGTAGATAGCTATGGCTACACCTTC. This sequence joins TRBV5-1 and TRBJ1-2; tentatively, D is TRBD1 (6 bases). The CDR3 is 15 residues long. Germline-derived CDR1 and CDR2 are SGHRS and YFSETQ.

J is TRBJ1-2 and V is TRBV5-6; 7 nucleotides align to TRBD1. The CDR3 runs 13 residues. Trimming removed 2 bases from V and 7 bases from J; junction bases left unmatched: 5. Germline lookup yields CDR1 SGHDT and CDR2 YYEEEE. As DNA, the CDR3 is TGTGCCAGCAGCTTATACAGGGGCAGTGGCTACACCTTC. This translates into CASSLYRGSGYTF. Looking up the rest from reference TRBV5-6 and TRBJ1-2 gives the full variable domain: DAGVTQSPTHLIKTRGQQVTLRCSPKSGHDTVSWYQQALGQGPQFIFQYYEEEERQRGNFPDRFSGHQFPNYSSELNVNALLLGDSALYLCASSLYRGSGYTFGSGTRLTVV.

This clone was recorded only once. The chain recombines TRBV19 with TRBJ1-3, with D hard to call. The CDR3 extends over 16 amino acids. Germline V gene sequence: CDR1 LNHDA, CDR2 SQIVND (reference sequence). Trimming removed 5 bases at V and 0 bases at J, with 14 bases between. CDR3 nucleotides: TGTGCCAGTAGTCATCGGGGTGAGAGCTCTGGAAACACCATATATTTT. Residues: CASSHRGESSGNTIYF.

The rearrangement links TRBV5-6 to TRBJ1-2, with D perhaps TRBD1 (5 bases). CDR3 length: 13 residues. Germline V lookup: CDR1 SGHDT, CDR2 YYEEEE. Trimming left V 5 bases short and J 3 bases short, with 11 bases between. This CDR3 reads CASRTDFYYGYTF. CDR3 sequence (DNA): TGTGCCAGCAGGACAGATTTTTACTATGGCTACACCTTC.

In DNA form, the CDR3 reads TGTGCCAGTAGTATAAACATAGGGGGACAGGGAACTGAAGCTTTCTTT. Its translation is CASSINIGGQGTEAFF. The chain recombines TRBV19 with TRBJ1-1, with TRBD1 matching over 9 bases. CDR3 size: 16 residues. V dropped 2 bases and J dropped 5; count of bases not matched to a gene: 9. CDR1 is LNHDA, CDR2 SQIVND, per germline (reference sequence).

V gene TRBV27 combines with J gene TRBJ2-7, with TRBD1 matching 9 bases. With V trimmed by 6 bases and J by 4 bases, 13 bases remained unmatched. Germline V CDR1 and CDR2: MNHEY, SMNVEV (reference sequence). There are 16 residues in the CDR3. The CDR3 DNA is TGTGCCAGCAGCCTACGAAGGACAGGGGTGTTTTACGAGCAGTACTTC. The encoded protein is CASSLRRTGVFYEQYF.

The CDR3 reads CASSPLLAGRYSPLHF. CDR3 sequence (DNA): TGTGCCAGCAGCCCGCTTTTAGCAGGGCGATATTCACCCCTCCACTTT. This rearrangement joins TRBV13 to TRBJ1-6; perhaps TRBD1 as D (5 bases). V lost 5 bases to trimming and J lost 8 bases, with 19 bases between them. The germline V gene encodes CDR1 PRHDT and CDR2 FYEKMQ (reference sequence). The CDR3 is 16 residues long.

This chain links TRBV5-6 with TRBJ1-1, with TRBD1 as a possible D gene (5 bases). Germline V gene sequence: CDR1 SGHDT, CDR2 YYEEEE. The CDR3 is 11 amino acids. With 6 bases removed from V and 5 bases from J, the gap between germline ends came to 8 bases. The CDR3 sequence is CASTGGTEAFF. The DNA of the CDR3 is TGTGCCAGCACGGGGGGGACTGAAGCTTTCTTT.

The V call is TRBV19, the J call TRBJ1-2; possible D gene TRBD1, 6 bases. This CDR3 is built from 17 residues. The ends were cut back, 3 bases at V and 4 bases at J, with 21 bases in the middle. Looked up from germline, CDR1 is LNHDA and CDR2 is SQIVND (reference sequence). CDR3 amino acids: CASSIPAGGGSLYGYTF. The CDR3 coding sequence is TGTGCCAGTAGTATCCCGGCGGGGGGCGGATCCCTCTATGGCTACACCTTC.

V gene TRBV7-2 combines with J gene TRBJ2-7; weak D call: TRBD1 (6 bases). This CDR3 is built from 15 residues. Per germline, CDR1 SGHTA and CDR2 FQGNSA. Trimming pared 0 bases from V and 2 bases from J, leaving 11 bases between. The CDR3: CASSLAGAGPYEQYF. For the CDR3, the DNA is TGTGCCAGCAGCTTAGCGGGGGCTGGACCCTACGAGCAGTACTTC.

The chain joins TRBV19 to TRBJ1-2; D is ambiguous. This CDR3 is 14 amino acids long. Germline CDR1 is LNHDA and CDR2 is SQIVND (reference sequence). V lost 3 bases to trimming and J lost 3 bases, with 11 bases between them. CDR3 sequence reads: CASSILGTHYGYTF. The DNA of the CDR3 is TGTGCCAGTAGTATTCTGGGAACACACTATGGCTACACCTTC.

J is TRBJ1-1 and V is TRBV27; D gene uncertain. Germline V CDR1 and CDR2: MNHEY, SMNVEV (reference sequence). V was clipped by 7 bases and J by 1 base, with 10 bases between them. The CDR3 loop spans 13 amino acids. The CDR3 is CASTGGWNTEAFF. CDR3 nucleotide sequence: TGTGCCAGCACGGGAGGGTGGAACACTGAAGCTTTCTTT.